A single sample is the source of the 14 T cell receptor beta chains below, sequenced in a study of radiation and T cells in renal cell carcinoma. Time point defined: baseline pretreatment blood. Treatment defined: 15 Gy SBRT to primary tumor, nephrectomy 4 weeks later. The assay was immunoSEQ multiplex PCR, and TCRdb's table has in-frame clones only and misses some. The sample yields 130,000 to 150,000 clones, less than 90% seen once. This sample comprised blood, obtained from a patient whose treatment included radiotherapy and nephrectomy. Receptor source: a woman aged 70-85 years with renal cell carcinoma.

The CDR3 region is CASSVGGISTDTQYF. CDR3 nucleotides: TGTGCCAGCAGCGTAGGGGGGATTAGCACAGATACGCAGTATTTT. The rearrangement links TRBV9 to TRBJ2-3; D tentatively fits TRBD1 or TRBD2 (5 bases each). Germline-derived CDR1 and CDR2 are SGDLS and YYNGEE. V dropped 0 bases and J dropped 0 bases, with 8 bases sitting between them. The length of the CDR3 is 15 residues.

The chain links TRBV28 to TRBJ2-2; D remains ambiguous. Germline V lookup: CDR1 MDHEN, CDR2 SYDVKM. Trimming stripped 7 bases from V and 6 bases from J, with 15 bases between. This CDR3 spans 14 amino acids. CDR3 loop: CASTHGSFPGELFF. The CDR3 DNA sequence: TGTGCCAGCACCCATGGTTCATTCCCCGGGGAGCTGTTTTTT.

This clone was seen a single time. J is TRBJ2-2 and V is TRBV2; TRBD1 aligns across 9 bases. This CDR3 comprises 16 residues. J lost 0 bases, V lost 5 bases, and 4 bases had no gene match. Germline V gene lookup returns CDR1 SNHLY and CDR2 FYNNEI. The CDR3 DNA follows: TGTGCCAGCAGTCTGGACAGGGGATCGAACACCGGGGAGCTGTTTTTT. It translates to CASSLDRGSNTGELFF.

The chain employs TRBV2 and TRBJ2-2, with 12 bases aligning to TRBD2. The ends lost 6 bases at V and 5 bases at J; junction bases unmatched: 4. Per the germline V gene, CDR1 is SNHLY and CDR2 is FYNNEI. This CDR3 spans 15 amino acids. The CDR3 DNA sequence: TGTGCCAGCAGAACGACTAGCGGGGGAACCGGGGAGCTGTTTTTT. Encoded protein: CASRTTSGGTGELFF.

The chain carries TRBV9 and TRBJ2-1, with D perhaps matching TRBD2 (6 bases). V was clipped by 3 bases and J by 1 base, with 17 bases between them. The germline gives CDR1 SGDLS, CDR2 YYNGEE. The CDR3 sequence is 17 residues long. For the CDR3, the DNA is TGTGCCAGCAGCGCGGGACTTCACCACTCGTCCTACAATGAGCAGTTCTTC. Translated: CASSAGLHHSSYNEQFF.

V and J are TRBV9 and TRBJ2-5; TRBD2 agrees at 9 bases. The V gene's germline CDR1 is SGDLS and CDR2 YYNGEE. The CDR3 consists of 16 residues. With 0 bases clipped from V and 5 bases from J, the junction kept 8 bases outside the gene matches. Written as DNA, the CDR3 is TGTGCCAGCAGCGTAGAGGGGCTAGCGGGGACGGAGACCCAGTACTTC. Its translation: CASSVEGLAGTETQYF.

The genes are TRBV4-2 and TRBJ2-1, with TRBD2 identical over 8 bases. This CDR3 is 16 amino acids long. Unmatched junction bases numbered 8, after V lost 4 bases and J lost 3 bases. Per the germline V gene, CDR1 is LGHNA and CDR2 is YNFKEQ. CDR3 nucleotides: TGTGCCAGCAGCCCGGGAACGGGGGGGTTCTACAATGAGCAGTTCTTC. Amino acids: CASSPGTGGFYNEQFF.

As DNA, the CDR3 is TGCGCCAGCAGTGAGGGTTTCTCTGGAAACACCATATATTTT. Its translation: CASSEGFSGNTIYF. The chain is built from TRBV10-2 and TRBJ1-3, with D unresolved. Looked up from germline, CDR1 is WSHSY and CDR2 is SAAADI. The CDR3 loop spans 14 amino acids. The V end lost 2 bases, the J end lost 0 bases, and 5 bases lay between the germline ends.

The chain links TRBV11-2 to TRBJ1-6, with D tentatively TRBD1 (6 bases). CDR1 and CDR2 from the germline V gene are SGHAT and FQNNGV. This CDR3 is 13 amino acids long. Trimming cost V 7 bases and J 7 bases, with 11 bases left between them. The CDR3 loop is CASNQGQNSPLHF. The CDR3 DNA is TGTGCCAGCAATCAGGGGCAAAATTCACCCCTCCACTTT.

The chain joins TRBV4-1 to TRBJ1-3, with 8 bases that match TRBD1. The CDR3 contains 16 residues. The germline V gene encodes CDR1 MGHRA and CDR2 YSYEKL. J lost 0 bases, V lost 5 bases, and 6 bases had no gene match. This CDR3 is CASSARDRSSGNTIYF. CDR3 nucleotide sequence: TGCGCCAGCAGCGCCCGGGACAGGAGCTCTGGAAACACCATATATTTT.

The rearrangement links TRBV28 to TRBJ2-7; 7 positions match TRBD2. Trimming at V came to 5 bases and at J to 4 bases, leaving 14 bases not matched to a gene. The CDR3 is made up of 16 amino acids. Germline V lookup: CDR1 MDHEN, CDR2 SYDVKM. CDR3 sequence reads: CASSPPKSGGLYEQYF. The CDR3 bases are TGTGCCAGCAGTCCCCCAAAATCGGGGGGTCTTTACGAGCAGTACTTC. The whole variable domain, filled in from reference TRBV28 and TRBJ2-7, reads DVKVTQSSRYLVKRTGEKVFLECVQDMDHENMFWYRQDPGLGLRLIYFSYDVKMKEKGDIPEGYSVSREKKERFSLILESASTNQTSMYLCASSPPKSGGLYEQYFGPGTRLTVT.

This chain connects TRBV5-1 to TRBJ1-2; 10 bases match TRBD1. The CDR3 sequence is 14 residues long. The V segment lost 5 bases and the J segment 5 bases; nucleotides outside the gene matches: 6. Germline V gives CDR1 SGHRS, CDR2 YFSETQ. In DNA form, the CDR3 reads TGCGCCAGCAGGACCGGGACAGGGGAGTATGGCTACACCTTC. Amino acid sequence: CASRTGTGEYGYTF.

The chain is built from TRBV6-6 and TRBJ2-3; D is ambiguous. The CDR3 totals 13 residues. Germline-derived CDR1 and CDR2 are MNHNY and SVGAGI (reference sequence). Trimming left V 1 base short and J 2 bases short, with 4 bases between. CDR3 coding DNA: TGTGCCAGCAGTTACTTTACCACAGATACGCAGTATTTT. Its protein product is CASSYFTTDTQYF.

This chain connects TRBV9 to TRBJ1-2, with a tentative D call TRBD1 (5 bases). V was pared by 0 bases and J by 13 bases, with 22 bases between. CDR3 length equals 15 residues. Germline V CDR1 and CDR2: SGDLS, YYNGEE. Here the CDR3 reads CASSVATGGLNLGTF. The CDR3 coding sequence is TGTGCCAGCAGCGTAGCTACAGGTGGGCTCAATTTAGGCACCTTC.